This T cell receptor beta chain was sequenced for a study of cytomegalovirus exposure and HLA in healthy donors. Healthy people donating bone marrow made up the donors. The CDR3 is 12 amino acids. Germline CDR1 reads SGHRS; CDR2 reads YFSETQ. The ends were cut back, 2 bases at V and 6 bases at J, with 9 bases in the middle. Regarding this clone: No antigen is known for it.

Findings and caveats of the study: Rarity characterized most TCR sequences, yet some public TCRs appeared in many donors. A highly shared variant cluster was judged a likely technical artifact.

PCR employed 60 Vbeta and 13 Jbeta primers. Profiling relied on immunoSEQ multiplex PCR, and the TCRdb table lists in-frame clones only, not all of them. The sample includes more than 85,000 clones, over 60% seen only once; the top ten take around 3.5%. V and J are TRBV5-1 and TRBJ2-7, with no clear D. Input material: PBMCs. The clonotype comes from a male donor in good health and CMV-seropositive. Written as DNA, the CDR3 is TGCGCCAGCAGCTTTGAACCGGGCGAGCAGTACTTC. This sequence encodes CASSFEPGEQYF.